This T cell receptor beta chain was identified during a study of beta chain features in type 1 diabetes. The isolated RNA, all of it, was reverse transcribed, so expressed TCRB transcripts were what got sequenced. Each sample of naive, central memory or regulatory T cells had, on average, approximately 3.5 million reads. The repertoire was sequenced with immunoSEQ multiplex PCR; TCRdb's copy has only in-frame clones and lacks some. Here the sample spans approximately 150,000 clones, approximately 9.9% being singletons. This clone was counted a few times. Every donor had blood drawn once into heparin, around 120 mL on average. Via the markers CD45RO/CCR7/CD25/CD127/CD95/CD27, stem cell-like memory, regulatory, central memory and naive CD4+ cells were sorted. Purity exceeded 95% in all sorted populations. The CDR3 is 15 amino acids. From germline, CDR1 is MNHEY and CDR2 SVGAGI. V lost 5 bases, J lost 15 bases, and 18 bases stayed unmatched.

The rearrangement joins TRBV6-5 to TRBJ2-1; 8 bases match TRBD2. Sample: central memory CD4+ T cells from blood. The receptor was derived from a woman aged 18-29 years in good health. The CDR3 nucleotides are TGTGCCAGCAGTCCCCAAGGGTCGGCGGGAGGTGATCTGTTCTTC. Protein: CASSPQGSAGGDLFF.